Included here is one TCR beta chain sequence, with context. This CDR3 spans 15 amino acids. Trimming removed 3 bases from V and 4 bases from J, with 14 bases in between. Germline V gives CDR1 ENHRY, CDR2 SYGVKD. The data stem from a study of blood T cell repertoires in COVID-19. Study context: Donors in the United States, Italy and Spain gave samples during acute or convalescent COVID-19.

Which cohort a participant joined came from the clinical history participants gave. Data came from immunoSEQ multiplex PCR; TCRdb stores just in-frame clones and leaves some out. The sample carries approximately 300,000 clones, 85% to 90% recorded once. The specimen sequenced was PBMCs or T cells enriched from blood (not recorded which). The clonotype was recovered from a woman aged 18-29 years who had recovered from COVID-19. The genes are TRBV10-3 and TRBJ2-3; perhaps TRBD1 as D (6 bases). The CDR3, as DNA: TGTGCCATCAGTGAAAGGTACGAGGGGGCAGATACGCAGTATTTT. It is translated as CAISERYEGADTQYF.